This T cell receptor beta chain came from a study of T cells after yellow fever vaccination. V lost 4 bases to trimming and J lost 3 bases, with 37 bases between them. The length of the CDR3 is 23 residues. Germline-derived CDR1 and CDR2 are MGHRA and YSYEKL. Study findings and constraints: Some clonotypes were seen in both the CD4 and the CD8 compartments. These made up a small share and likely arose from convergent recombination.

Remarks on this clonotype: No antigen is known for it.

TCRdb re-called the 5' RACE reads with MiXCR, one entry per CDR3 protein. The data hold hundreds of thousands of distinct CDR3 sequences, with roughly 12% observed a single time. This chain uses TRBV4-1 with TRBJ2-1; D may be TRBD1 (6 bases). The receptor's source is a man aged 25-40 years who received the YFV17D yellow fever vaccine. Sequencing was performed on PBMCs, taken on the day of the yellow fever booster vaccination. The CDR3 loop is CASSPGRVLYYNEGVLYYNEQFF. In nucleotides, the CDR3 is TGCGCCAGCAGCCCCGGCAGAGTCTTGTACTACAATGAGGGGGTCTTGTACTACAATGAGCAGTTCTTC.